These 5 T cell receptor beta chains came from one sample sequenced in a study of blood T cells in healthy people across ages. The use of a sample-barcoded 5' primer and a J-beta primer mix characterized a second PCR of 7 to 11 cycles. TCRdb re-derived calls from the 5' RACE reads in MiXCR, one entry per CDR3 protein. In the table there are under 1,100,000 distinct CDR3 sequences, 25% of which are singletons. The same data also went into a second study, on T cells of mothers and their children.

The sequencing sample was made of blood. These receptors all come from a girl aged 2-15 years in good health.

This clonotype was seen more than once but under ten times. The V gene is TRBV28, the J gene TRBJ2-5; tentatively, D is TRBD1 (6 bases). The J call could be wrong; TRBJ2-1 is a better fit for the DNA end. Germline V gene lookup returns CDR1 MDHEN and CDR2 SYDVKM. The CDR3 length is 14 residues. In DNA, the CDR3 is TGTGCCAGCAGTTCCACCTATACAGGGTATGAGCAGTTCTTC. It translates to CASSSTYTGYEQFF.

This clonotype has only a few counts. The chain joins TRBV7-6 to TRBJ2-2; maybe TRBD1 (5 bases). The CDR3 runs to 16 residues. Germline CDR1 and CDR2: SGHVS and FNYEAQ. Trimming took off 2 bases at V and 8 bases at J, with 18 bases between the two ends. CDR3 sequence: CASSLLVAGNRGELFF. The CDR3 DNA sequence: TGTGCCAGCAGCTTATTAGTAGCAGGGAACCGAGGGGAGCTGTTTTTT. The entire variable domain, with the rest obtained from reference TRBV7-6 and TRBJ2-2, is as follows: GAGVSQSPRYKVTKRGQDVALRCDPISGHVSLYWYRQALGQGPEFLTYFNYEAQQDKSGLPNDRFSAERPEGSISTLTIQRTEQRDSAMYRCASSLLVAGNRGELFFGEGSRLTVL.

The chain has TRBV7-2 and TRBJ2-7, with D unclear. V lost 1 base and J 4 bases, leaving 17 bases between the germline ends. The CDR3 has 16 residues. The germline gives CDR1 SGHTA, CDR2 FQGNSA. The CDR3 reads CASSLEATRSPYEQYF. The CDR3 bases are TGTGCCAGCAGCTTAGAGGCAACACGGAGCCCTTACGAGCAGTACTTC.

The chain recombines TRBV3-1 with TRBJ1-2; D is uncertain. The CDR3 extends over 15 amino acids. CDR1 is LGHDT, CDR2 YNNKEL, per germline (reference sequence). Trimming removed 4 bases from V and 7 bases from J, with 19 bases in between. CDR3 DNA: TGTGCCAGCAGCCCCCTTTCTTGGGCAGGCGGTGGCTACACCTTC. Its translation is CASSPLSWAGGGYTF. The variable domain in full, completed from reference TRBV3-1 and TRBJ1-2, reads DTAVSQTPKYLVTQMGNDKSIKCEQNLGHDTMYWYKQDSKKFLKIMFSYNNKELIINETVPNRFSPKSPDKAHLNLHINSLELGDSAVYFCASSPLSWAGGGYTFGSGTRLTVV.

This clonotype was seen more than once but under ten times. The chain carries TRBV12-3 or TRBV12-4 and TRBJ2-5; D could derive from TRBD1 or TRBD2 (6 bases each). The J call may be wrong; the DNA end is better matched by TRBJ2-7. The CDR3 has 13 residues. CDR3 amino acids: CASRQGGAYEQYF. CDR3 DNA sequence: TGTGCCAGCAGACAGGGCGGGGCCTACGAGCAGTACTTC.